This T cell receptor (beta chain) was sequenced in a study of blood T cells in healthy people across ages. Each donor was a healthy Caucasian individual from Russia, aged roughly 6 to 100. Next came a second PCR, run for about 7 to 12 cycles, which used a sample-barcoded 5' primer along with a J-beta primer mix. With 12 random nucleotides, a template-switch adaptor tagged each individual cDNA molecule. TCRdb used MiXCR to reprocess the 5' RACE reads, holding one entry per CDR3 protein. The data show approximately 1.5 million distinct CDR3 sequences, about 45% seen once. Germline V lookup: CDR1 KGHDR, CDR2 SFDVKD. CDR3 length: 12 residues. V was cut by 3 bases and J by 3 bases, with 3 bases left in between.

Material: blood. The rearrangement joins TRBV24-1 to TRBJ2-3; the D is unclear. The receptor's source is a woman between 18 and 29 years old in good health. The CDR3 protein is CATSDVTDTQYF. DNA for the CDR3: TGTGCCACCAGTGATGTGACAGATACGCAGTATTTT.